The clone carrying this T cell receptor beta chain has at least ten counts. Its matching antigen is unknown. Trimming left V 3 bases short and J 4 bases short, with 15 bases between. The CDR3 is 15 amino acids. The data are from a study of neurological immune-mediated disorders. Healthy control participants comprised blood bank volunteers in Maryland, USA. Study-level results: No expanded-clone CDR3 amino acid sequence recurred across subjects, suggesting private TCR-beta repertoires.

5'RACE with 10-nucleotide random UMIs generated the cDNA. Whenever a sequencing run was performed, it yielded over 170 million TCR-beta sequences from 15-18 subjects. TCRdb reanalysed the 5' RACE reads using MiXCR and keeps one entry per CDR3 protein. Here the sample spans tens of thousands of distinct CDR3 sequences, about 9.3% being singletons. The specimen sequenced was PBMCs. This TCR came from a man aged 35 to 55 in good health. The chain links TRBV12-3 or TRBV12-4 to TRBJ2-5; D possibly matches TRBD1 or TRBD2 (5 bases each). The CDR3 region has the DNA TGTGCCAGCAGTTTTGGGGGAAGCGGCGCAGAGACCCAGTACTTC. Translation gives CASSFGGSGAETQYF.